The clone carrying this T cell receptor (beta chain) was counted many times. Its target is not known. Trimming left V 3 bases short and J 8 bases short, with 11 bases between. The CDR3 has 14 residues. The germline gives CDR1 SEHNR, CDR2 FQNEAQ (reference sequence). Clinical symptoms, serum thyroxine, TRAb, thyroid ultrasound and orbital computed tomography informed diagnoses. These data originate in a study of T cells in Graves' hyperthyroidism and ophthalmopathy. Researchers took RNA transcripts and amplified the TCR beta CDR3 regions from them. During a first-round RT-PCR of the TCR CDR3, the HTBI primer set was used. TCRdb reprocessed the multiplex PCR reads with MiXCR, giving one entry per CDR3 protein. Of some 400,000 distinct CDR3 sequences listed, about 15% are singletons. Study-wide findings and caveats: Most thyroid clonotypes expanded above 0.001 were also detected in blood.

The chain couples TRBV7-9 to TRBJ1-6; TRBD1 might be the D (5 bases). The material sequenced was blood. This sequence originates from a woman aged 55-70 years with Graves' hyperthyroidism. The CDR3 loop reads CASSFSGIHSPLHF. CDR3 nucleotides: TGTGCCAGCAGCTTCTCAGGGATACATTCACCCCTCCACTTT.